This T cell receptor beta chain was identified in a study of T cell changes during pregnancy in multiple sclerosis. Sequencing used immunoSEQ multiplex PCR; TCRdb keeps in-frame clones, though not all of them. The sample includes 65,000 to 90,000 clones, roughly nine tenths of them seen just once. The TCR was taken from a female donor in good health, serving as a control in a pregnancy study. Some clones in this sample may be carry-over from other donors' samples. This specimen was PBMCs, taken in the first trimester of pregnancy.

The CDR3 spells CASSWGQGQPQHF. CDR3 nucleotide sequence: TGCGCCAGCAGCTGGGGACAGGGACAGCCCCAGCATTTT. The chain recombines TRBV5-1 with TRBJ1-5; the match to TRBD1 covers 9 bases. This CDR3 comprises 13 residues. Germline assignment: CDR1 SGHRS and CDR2 YFSETQ. V lost 3 bases to trimming and J lost 7 bases; unmatched junction nucleotides: 2.